This T cell receptor beta chain stems from a study of PD-1 blockade in classical Hodgkin lymphoma. Looking at the study overall: Administration of nivolumab to patients was at 3 mg/kg intravenously every 2 weeks.

General study points: The baseline diversity of complete responders showed similarity to that of newly diagnosed patients. CD4+ TCR diversity, unlike CD8+, climbed significantly by C4D1. Exclusion applied to patients who initiated nivolumab less than 1 year following ASCT.

In germline, CDR1 is SGHAT, CDR2 FQDESV (reference sequence). V was pared by 5 bases and J by 5 bases, with 4 bases of the junction left unmatched. The CDR3 runs 13 residues. Time point denoted: cycle 4 day 1 (C4D1), after six to seven weeks of nivolumab. In every patient, relapse followed autologous stem cell transplantation, while exposure to brentuximab vedotin differed. Only one count was recorded for this clone. Its antigen is not known. Some clones are missing from TCRdb's copy, which holds only in-frame ones; the method was immunoSEQ multiplex PCR. This table has approximately 49,000 clones, 80% appearing once.

This clonotype originated in a human donor with classical Hodgkin lymphoma. The chain combines TRBV11-1 with TRBJ1-1, with 8 bases that match TRBD1. This specimen was peripheral blood mononuclear cells (PBMCs), taken before the fourth cycle of nivolumab. In DNA, the CDR3 is TGTGCCAGCAGCCCGGACAGGGTAACTGAAGCTTTCTTT. Amino acid sequence: CASSPDRVTEAFF.